What follows describes a single T cell receptor beta chain. Only one count was recorded for this clone. Its antigen target is currently unknown. No base-level quality is on record; no much larger clone is a single base apart. This specimen comes from a study of control samples from healthy donors and cancer patients (TCRdb year 2020). Receptors were amplified or captured by the immunoSEQ multiplex PCR assay. Held by TCRdb, this immuneACCESS table contains in-frame sequences only and omits some clones. Under half of the omission traces to an unresolved V gene where checked; the cause of the rest is unknown. For this sample the table gives about 84,000 clones, of which about 79% were detected only once. Under 14% of the sample is held by the ten biggest clonotypes. Trimming at the junction amounts to 11 bases on V and 1 base on J, and the germline ends lie 14 bases apart. Taken from the germline V gene (reference sequence), the CDR1 and CDR2 loops are MNHNY and SVGAGI. From the cysteine up to the phenylalanine, the CDR3 has a length of 13 residues. The entry retains the CDR3 DNA only, 39 bases that are in frame from base 1.

What was sequenced was PBMCs. The chain was built from TRBV6-6 and TRBJ1-1; the D gene assignment is ambiguous. The receptor was derived from a man aged 55-75 years with head and neck cancer. The CDR3 corresponds to CASTTGKNTEAFF. The DNA reads as follows: TGTGCCTCGACCACGGGCAAGAACACTGAAGCTTTCTTT.